The next 21 T cell receptor beta chains were all read from a single sample in a study of blood T cell repertoires in COVID-19. The method was immunoSEQ multiplex PCR; TCRdb's version includes in-frame clones alone and lacks a portion of them. This table has 130,000 or so clones, about four fifths appearing once. The sequenced material came from peripheral blood. These receptors were obtained from a woman over 75 with acute or convalescent COVID-19.

The gene calls are TRBV14 and TRBJ2-5, with TRBD2 matching over 10 bases. Germline V gene data show CDR1 as SGHDN and CDR2 as FVKESK. V lost 4 bases to trimming and J lost 5 bases; unmatched junction nucleotides: 7. The CDR3 contains 15 residues. CDR3 in DNA: TGTGCCAGCAGCCGAGAGCGGGGGGGCAGGGAGACCCAGTACTTC. Protein product: CASSRERGGRETQYF.

The genes are TRBV7-8 and TRBJ2-2; 8 bases match TRBD2. The CDR3 is 14 residues long. Germline-derived CDR1 and CDR2 are SGHVS and FQNEAQ. The CDR3 protein is CDTTGGPGTGELFF. The CDR3 bases are TGTGATACTACGGGGGGGCCTGGCACCGGGGAGCTGTTTTTT.

The rearrangement uses TRBV30 and TRBJ2-3; 7 bases map to TRBD2. Germline loops: CDR1 GTSNPN, CDR2 SVGIG (reference sequence). V gave up 4 bases and J gave up 4 bases; unmatched junction bases: 8. The CDR3 covers 14 residues. CDR3 amino acids: CAWTHASGADTQYF. Written as DNA, the CDR3 is TGTGCCTGGACCCACGCTAGCGGCGCAGATACGCAGTATTTT. The complete variable domain, with remaining parts taken from reference TRBV30 and TRBJ2-3, reads SQTIHQWPATLVQPVGSPLSLECTVEGTSNPNLYWYRQAAGRGLQLLFYSVGIGQISSEVPQNLSASRPQDRQFILSSKKLLLSDSGFYLCAWTHASGADTQYFGPGTRLTVL.

This clone was detected only a few times. The J gene is TRBJ1-2, the V gene TRBV11-2, with D perhaps matching TRBD1 (6 bases). Trimming shortened V by 4 bases and J by 6 bases, and 24 bases separated the two germline ends. CDR3 size: 17 residues. The germline gives CDR1 SGHAT, CDR2 FQNNGV. CDR3 loop: CASSSIYRVRDEHGYTF. As DNA, the CDR3 is TGTGCCAGCAGCTCGATATACAGGGTGAGGGACGAGCATGGCTACACCTTC.

The chain is built from TRBV28 and TRBJ2-3; 7 positions match TRBD2. CDR3 length: 13 residues. CDR1 is MDHEN and CDR2 is SYDVKM in the germline V gene. With V trimmed by 2 bases and J by 6 bases, 2 bases remained unmatched. CDR3: CASSLSGVDTQYF. CDR3 bases: TGTGCCAGCAGTTTAAGCGGGGTTGATACGCAGTATTTT. The full variable domain, in which reference TRBV28 and TRBJ2-3 provide the parts outside the CDR3, is DVKVTQSSRYLVKRTGEKVFLECVQDMDHENMFWYRQDPGLGLRLIYFSYDVKMKEKGDIPEGYSVSREKKERFSLILESASTNQTSMYLCASSLSGVDTQYFGPGTRLTVL.

This clone was seen a few times. V usage is TRBV5-1 and J usage is TRBJ1-2; D unclear. From germline, CDR1 is SGHRS and CDR2 YFSETQ. There are 17 residues in the CDR3. V was clipped by 2 bases and J by 2 bases, with 19 bases between them. DNA of the CDR3: TGCGCCAGCAGCTTCGGACTCTTCAGCGAGGACAACTATGGCTACACCTTC. Residues: CASSFGLFSEDNYGYTF.

CDR3 bases: TGTGCCAGCAGCTCACGAATCCCGGGACATTCCCCCCATCATCAGCCCCAGCATTTT. As protein: CASSSRIPGHSPHHQPQHF. The chain joins TRBV27 to TRBJ1-5, with D tentatively TRBD1 (6 bases). The germline V gene encodes CDR1 MNHEY and CDR2 SMNVEV (reference sequence). The CDR3 contains 19 residues. The germline V and J ends were trimmed by 6 bases and 5 bases, with 29 bases remaining between them.

The V and J genes are TRBV6-5 and TRBJ1-1; 7 nucleotides match TRBD1. J was trimmed by 0 bases and V by 6 bases; bases with no gene match: 4. This CDR3 is 14 amino acids long. Germline V gene sequence: CDR1 MNHEY, CDR2 SVGAGI. The CDR3 is CASSGTGVNTEAFF. CDR3 nucleotide sequence: TGTGCCAGCAGCGGTACAGGGGTGAACACTGAAGCTTTCTTT.

The rearrangement links TRBV3-1 (or the pseudogene TRBV3-2) to TRBJ2-3; 10 bases match TRBD2. Losses at the gene ends were 6 bases for V and 3 bases for J; bases not matched to a gene: 9. In germline, CDR1 is LGHDT, CDR2 YNNKEL (reference sequence). CDR3 length: 16 residues. CDR3 nucleotides: TGTGCCAGCAGTCCATTCAGCGGGGGGGCGACAGATACGCAGTATTTT. Encoded protein: CASSPFSGGATDTQYF.

The chain links TRBV6-6 to TRBJ1-3, with D unclear. Germline CDR1 MNHNY, CDR2 SVGAGI (reference sequence). This CDR3 has 12 residues. The ends were cut back, 4 bases at V and 3 bases at J, with 4 bases in the middle. The CDR3 DNA follows: TGTGCCAGCAGTTCGGGTGGAAACACCATATATTTT. The encoded protein is CASSSGGNTIYF.

The chain joins TRBV19 to TRBJ2-7, with 9 bases matching TRBD2. V gave up 5 bases and J gave up 2 bases; unmatched junction bases: 4. Germline assignment: CDR1 LNHDA and CDR2 SQIVND (reference sequence). This CDR3 has 14 residues. CDR3 sequence: CASSPGLAAYEQYF. CDR3 bases: TGTGCCAGTAGTCCGGGACTAGCAGCCTACGAGCAGTACTTC.

V and J are TRBV6-5 and TRBJ1-2; 8 nucleotides match TRBD1. Trimming removed 6 bases from V and 1 base from J; junction bases left unmatched: 7. Germline CDR1 MNHEY, CDR2 SVGAGI. There are 15 residues in the CDR3. As DNA, the CDR3 is TGTGCCAGCAGCAGACAGGGGAAACGTAACTATGGCTACACCTTC. Residues: CASSRQGKRNYGYTF.

This chain joins TRBV5-1 and TRBJ2-2, with D possibly matching TRBD1 (5 bases). CDR1 is SGHRS, CDR2 YFSETQ, per germline. The germline V and J ends were trimmed by 2 bases and 1 base, with 12 bases remaining between them. The CDR3 runs 16 residues. CDR3 DNA sequence: TGCGCCAGCAGCTTCATTCGGCAGGGGAACACCGGGGAGCTGTTTTTT. Amino acids: CASSFIRQGNTGELFF.

Turning to this clone: The same CDR3 can be traced to other DNA sequences in this sample. The chain has TRBV19 and TRBJ1-2; D ambiguous. Between the trimmed V and J ends, which lost 4 bases and 2 bases, there was a span of 5 bases. The CDR3 runs 12 residues. In germline, CDR1 is LNHDA, CDR2 SQIVND (reference sequence). CDR3 sequence: CASSTLNYGYTF. In DNA form, the CDR3 reads TGTGCCAGTAGTACCCTAAACTATGGCTACACCTTC.

J is TRBJ2-3 and V is TRBV4-1; 10 bases match TRBD1. This CDR3 has 16 residues. The junction had 8 bases not matched to a gene; V was cut back by 3 bases and J by 5 bases. Per the germline V gene, CDR1 is MGHRA and CDR2 is YSYEKL. CDR3 in amino acids: CASSHPTGGGGDTQYF. Written as DNA, the CDR3 is TGCGCCAGCAGCCACCCGACAGGGGGCGGTGGAGATACGCAGTATTTT.

CDR3 sequence reads: CASSSTGTGYNEQFF. The CDR3 nucleotides are TGCGCCAGCAGCTCTACCGGGACTGGATACAATGAGCAGTTCTTC. The genes are TRBV5-1 and TRBJ2-1; a weak D match, TRBD2 (6 bases). V was pared by 3 bases and J by 4 bases, with 14 bases between. Germline CDR1 and CDR2: SGHRS and YFSETQ. The CDR3 contains 15 residues.

V usage is TRBV19 and J usage is TRBJ1-5, with D possibly matching TRBD1 (6 bases). CDR1 and CDR2 from the germline V gene are LNHDA and SQIVND (reference sequence). Deletions cut 6 bases from V and 1 base from J, with 16 bases between. This CDR3 is 16 amino acids long. The CDR3 sequence is CASRTTGMVSNQPQHF. The CDR3, as DNA: TGTGCCAGTAGAACTACAGGGATGGTCAGCAATCAGCCCCAGCATTTT.

J is TRBJ1-2 and V is TRBV16; TRBD1 matches 9 bases. The V segment lost 2 bases and the J segment 3 bases; nucleotides outside the gene matches: 10. This CDR3 has 17 amino acids. Germline lookup yields CDR1 KGHSY and CDR2 FQNENV. CDR3 amino acids: CASSQNHGQGNDYGYTF. The CDR3 coding sequence is TGTGCCAGCAGCCAAAACCACGGACAGGGGAACGACTATGGCTACACCTTC. The full variable domain, completed using reference TRBV16 and TRBJ1-2, is GEEVAQTPKHLVRGEGQKAKLYCAPIKGHSYVFWYQQVLKNEFKFLISFQNENVFDETGMPKERFSAKCLPNSPCSLEIQATKLEDSAVYFCASSQNHGQGNDYGYTFGSGTRLTVV.

This clone was found once. The chain links TRBV4-3 to TRBJ1-2; D might be TRBD1 (5 bases). The V end lost 0 bases, the J end lost 4 bases, and 15 bases lay between the germline ends. Germline V lookup: CDR1 LGHNA, CDR2 YSLEER. The CDR3 consists of 16 residues. The chain's CDR3 is CASSQDWGLNIYGYTF. CDR3 DNA sequence: TGCGCCAGCAGCCAAGATTGGGGCCTAAATATCTATGGCTACACCTTC.

The chain combines TRBV3-1 (or the pseudogene TRBV3-2) with TRBJ1-5; no firm D call. The V gene lost 3 bases and the J gene lost 2 bases, with 11 bases spanning the gap. Germline values: CDR1 LGHDT, CDR2 YNNKEL (reference sequence). This CDR3 contains 15 residues. CDR3 loop: CASSQRWGGNQPQHF. In DNA, the CDR3 is TGTGCCAGCAGCCAGAGGTGGGGAGGCAATCAGCCCCAGCATTTT.

This clone was observed a handful of times. The gene calls are TRBV6-1 and TRBJ1-1; D is unclear. Trimming left V 2 bases short and J 5 bases short, with 21 bases between. The CDR3 is made up of 17 amino acids. From germline, CDR1 is MNHNS and CDR2 SASEGT. CDR3 region: CASSEIVLGLRGTEAFF. CDR3 sequence (DNA): TGTGCCAGCAGTGAAATTGTTTTAGGACTCCGAGGGACTGAAGCTTTCTTT.